Following are 24 T cell receptor beta chains from one sample sequenced in a study of radiotherapy plus CTLA-4 blockade in lung cancer. Some clones are missing from TCRdb's copy, which holds only in-frame ones; the method was immunoSEQ multiplex PCR. The profile covers tens of thousands of clones, with 70% to 90% appearing a single time and roughly 22% taken by the ten largest. Sequences were derived from peripheral blood, sampled from a patient treated with radiotherapy plus ipilimumab. All receptors derive from a human donor with non-small cell lung cancer whose response to radiotherapy plus ipilimumab could not be evaluated.

This clone is a singleton in its sample. At the DNA level, this CDR3 is encoded by other sequences in the same sample as well. The chain is built from TRBV28 and TRBJ2-7; D is possibly TRBD2 (5 bases). Trimming removed 4 bases at V and 6 bases at J, with 31 bases between. There are 19 residues in the CDR3. In germline, CDR1 is MDHEN, CDR2 SYDVKM. CDR3 DNA sequence: TGTGCCAGCAGTTCCCCCCCTGCCAGGTTCGGCCCGGAGGCTGGCGAGCAGTACTTC. Translation: CASSSPPARFGPEAGEQYF.

J is TRBJ1-4 and V is TRBV29-1, with 7 positions matching TRBD1. V trimming: 5 bases; J trimming: 3 bases; junction bases outside the gene matches: 6. Germline V gene lookup returns CDR1 SQVTM and CDR2 ANQGSEA. This CDR3 spans 14 amino acids. The CDR3 reads CSVTGVRPNEKLFF. The CDR3 nucleotides are TGCAGCGTTACAGGGGTGCGCCCTAATGAAAAACTGTTTTTT.

The chain is built from TRBV18 and TRBJ2-7, with TRBD2 as a possible D gene (5 bases). The germline gives CDR1 KGHSH, CDR2 LQKENI. This CDR3 is built from 14 residues. V lost 2 bases, J lost 3 bases, and 11 bases lay in between. CDR3 nucleotide sequence: TGTGCCAGCTCACCAGGGAGTAGCTTCTACGAGCAGTACTTC. It encodes CASSPGSSFYEQYF.

The chain combines TRBV4-1 with TRBJ2-5; TRBD1 matches 7 bases. Trimming at V came to 3 bases and at J to 1 base, leaving 5 bases not matched to a gene. The CDR3 sequence is 15 residues long. Germline V gene sequence: CDR1 MGHRA, CDR2 YSYEKL. The CDR3 spells CASSQRQGPQETQYF. The CDR3 bases are TGCGCCAGCAGCCAGAGACAGGGACCCCAAGAGACCCAGTACTTC.

The chain uses TRBV7-8 and TRBJ2-1, with TRBD2 identical over 7 bases. Germline V lookup: CDR1 SGHVS, CDR2 FQNEAQ. V shed 4 bases and J 9 bases; nucleotides not matched to a gene: 9. The CDR3 consists of 14 residues. As DNA, the CDR3 is TGTGCCAGCAGCTCCGGGGGAGGGGTAGGTGAGCAGTTCTTC. Protein sequence: CASSSGGGVGEQFF.

The table lists this clone with a count of one. The chain combines TRBV2 with TRBJ2-3, with D uncertain. The CDR3 loop spans 14 amino acids. V shed 1 base and J shed 4 bases, with 9 bases lying between them. Germline assignment: CDR1 SNHLY and CDR2 FYNNEI. The chain's CDR3 is CASSEVVYSDTQYF. CDR3 nucleotides: TGTGCCAGCAGTGAAGTGGTCTATTCAGATACGCAGTATTTT.

V and J are TRBV25-1 and TRBJ1-4; 7 bases agree with TRBD1. The CDR3 has 14 amino acids. J gave up 6 bases and V 5 bases, and 6 bases lay outside the gene matches. In germline, CDR1 is MGHDK, CDR2 SYGVNS. The CDR3 sequence is CASSPGQHYEKLFF. The CDR3, as DNA: TGTGCCAGCAGTCCGGGACAGCACTATGAAAAACTGTTTTTT.

V usage is TRBV18 and J usage is TRBJ2-7; 10 bases match TRBD1. Germline V CDR1 and CDR2: KGHSH, LQKENI. This CDR3 is built from 18 residues. V shed 0 bases and J 3 bases; nucleotides not matched to a gene: 11. DNA of the CDR3: TGTGCCAGCTCACCACCTCCGGGACAGGGGTCAAAGAACTACGAGCAGTACTTC. Translated, it gives CASSPPPGQGSKNYEQYF.

The table lists this clone with a count of one. The rearrangement uses TRBV27 and TRBJ2-1, with 13 bases that match TRBD2. CDR3 length: 15 amino acids. V gave up 3 bases and J gave up 9 bases; unmatched junction bases: 5. Germline values: CDR1 MNHEY, CDR2 SMNVEV (reference sequence). CDR3 nucleotides: TGTGCCAGCAGTTTGGGACTAGCGGGATTTCTTGAGCAGTTCTTC. Translated, it gives CASSLGLAGFLEQFF.

The V gene is TRBV7-2, the J gene TRBJ1-2; no reliable D call. CDR3 size: 13 residues. The V gene's germline CDR1 is SGHTA and CDR2 FQGNSA. The germline V and J ends were trimmed by 6 bases and 1 base, with 9 bases remaining between them. CDR3 protein: CASRASYNYGYTF. CDR3 nucleotide sequence: TGTGCCAGCAGAGCATCCTATAACTATGGCTACACCTTC. The complete variable domain, with remaining parts taken from reference TRBV7-2 and TRBJ1-2, reads GAGVSQSPSNKVTEKGKDVELRCDPISGHTALYWYRQSLGQGLEFLIYFQGNSAPDKSGLPSDRFSAERTGGSVSTLTIQRTQQEDSAVYLCASRASYNYGYTFGSGTRLTVV.

The V gene is TRBV28, the J gene TRBJ1-5, with unresolved D. The germline V and J ends were trimmed by 6 bases and 0 bases, with 9 bases remaining between them. The germline V gene has CDR1 MDHEN and CDR2 SYDVKM. This CDR3 is 14 amino acids long. The chain's CDR3 is CASREGYSNQPQHF. Written as DNA, the CDR3 is TGTGCCAGCAGGGAGGGTTATAGCAATCAGCCCCAGCATTTT.

This sequence joins TRBV12-2 and TRBJ1-4; the table's D gene call, TRBD1, was not cross checked with the DNA. TRBV12-2 is tagged as a pseudogene. The CDR3 is 14 amino acids. The CDR3 region has the DNA TGTGCAAGTCGCCCAAGCCAGGGCTGGGAAAAACTGTTTTTT. It is translated as CASRPSQGWEKLFF.

J is TRBJ2-2 and V is TRBV27; TRBD1 matches 7 bases. This CDR3 has 15 residues. Trimming at V came to 7 bases and at J to 5 bases, leaving 10 bases not matched to a gene. Germline lookup yields CDR1 MNHEY and CDR2 SMNVEV (reference sequence). The CDR3 region has the DNA TGTGCCAGCACAATCGGACAGGCGAGGACCGGGGAGCTGTTTTTT. It yields the protein CASTIGQARTGELFF.

CDR3 in amino acids: CASSGDRAYYGYTF. The CDR3 nucleotides read TGCGCCAGCAGCGGGGACAGGGCCTACTATGGCTACACCTTC. The rearrangement links TRBV5-1 to TRBJ1-2; 9 bases agree with TRBD1. V trimming: 4 bases; J trimming: 3 bases; junction bases outside the gene matches: 4. Per germline, CDR1 SGHRS and CDR2 YFSETQ. The CDR3 consists of 14 residues.

V is TRBV6-6 and J is TRBJ2-3; D is perhaps TRBD1 (6 bases). Trimming left V 2 bases short and J 0 bases short, with 9 bases between. Germline lookup yields CDR1 MNHNY and CDR2 SVGAGI (reference sequence). The CDR3 covers 15 residues. CDR3 protein: CASSYDRPSTDTQYF. The CDR3 DNA reads TGTGCCAGCAGTTACGACAGGCCTAGCACAGATACGCAGTATTTT.

This sequence joins TRBV29-1 and TRBJ2-3, with D possibly TRBD1 on 6 matching bases. CDR3 length: 13 amino acids. Trimming removed 2 bases from V and 2 bases from J, with 8 bases in between. Germline V gene data show CDR1 as SQVTM and CDR2 as ANQGSEA. The CDR3 region has the DNA TGCAGCGTTGAATCAGGGGCCACAGATACGCAGTATTTT. It specifies CSVESGATDTQYF.

The rearrangement links TRBV21-1 to TRBJ2-7; TRBD1, the table's D call, was not compared with the DNA. TRBV21-1 is flagged as a pseudogene. The CDR3 is made up of 9 amino acids. Here the CDR3 reads CAGHDKQYF. CDR3 nucleotides: TGTGCCGGACACGACAAGCAGTACTTC.

The chain recombines TRBV5-1 with TRBJ2-3; no firm D call. The germline V gene has CDR1 SGHRS and CDR2 YFSETQ. V lost 7 bases and J lost 2, with 8 bases in between. This CDR3 spans 12 amino acids. As DNA, the CDR3 is TGCGCCAGCGTCAGTGACACAGATACGCAGTATTTT. It yields the protein CASVSDTDTQYF.

V is TRBV5-1 and J is TRBJ2-1; 8 bases are a match to TRBD1. V shed 0 bases, J shed 7 bases, and the junction held 6 bases outside the gene matches. Germline V gene sequence: CDR1 SGHRS, CDR2 YFSETQ. This CDR3 has 15 residues. For the CDR3, the DNA is TGCGCCAGCAGCTTGGGGGCAGGGGGCTGGAATGAGCAGTTCTTC. This encodes CASSLGAGGWNEQFF. The variable domain in full, with the rest retrieved from reference TRBV5-1 and TRBJ2-1, is KAGVTQTPRYLIKTRGQQVTLSCSPISGHRSVSWYQQTPGQGLQFLFEYFSETQRNKGNFPGRFSGRQFSNSRSEMNVSTLELGDSALYLCASSLGAGGWNEQFFGPGTRLTVL.

The chain has TRBV10-2 and TRBJ2-7, with D maybe TRBD2 (6 bases). With 5 bases removed from V and 0 bases from J, the gap between germline ends came to 11 bases. Germline V gives CDR1 WSHSY, CDR2 SAAADI. CDR3 length: 14 residues. The CDR3 region is CASSSAGGSYEQYF. CDR3 nucleotides: TGCGCCAGCAGTTCGGCCGGGGGCTCCTACGAGCAGTACTTC.

The chain links TRBV20-1 to TRBJ1-1; D is perhaps TRBD1 (5 bases). Germline CDR1 is DFQATT and CDR2 is SNEGSKA (reference sequence). The CDR3 consists of 10 residues. The CDR3 nucleotides are TGCAGCGGGGGTAGTTCTGAAGCTTTCTTT. Amino acids: CSGGSSEAFF.

The chain has TRBV7-2 and TRBJ1-5; 12 bases line up with TRBD1. With 1 base clipped from V and 10 bases from J, the junction kept 11 bases outside the gene matches. The CDR3 extends over 17 amino acids. In germline, CDR1 is SGHTA, CDR2 FQGNSA. The CDR3 DNA follows: TGTGCCAGCAGCTTAGGGGGGACAGGGGGCATCATCAGCCCCCAGCATTTT. The encoded protein is CASSLGGTGGIISPQHF.

The chain has TRBV11-3 and TRBJ2-2, with TRBD2 matching 8 bases. Trimming took 1 base from V and 2 from J; bases not matched to a gene: 9. This CDR3 contains 18 residues. Germline V lookup: CDR1 SGHNT, CDR2 YENEEA. DNA for the CDR3: TGTGCCAGCAGCTTAGGGGGACTAGTAGCTTCCAACACCGGGGAGCTGTTTTTT. Residues: CASSLGGLVASNTGELFF.

The chain uses TRBV5-1 and TRBJ2-3; 7 bases line up with TRBD1. With 3 bases clipped from V and 2 bases from J, the junction kept 6 bases outside the gene matches. Germline CDR1 reads SGHRS; CDR2 reads YFSETQ. The CDR3 contains 15 residues. CDR3 in amino acids: CASSWTGPPTDTQYF. CDR3 nucleotide sequence: TGCGCCAGCAGCTGGACAGGCCCTCCCACAGATACGCAGTATTTT.